The 8 T cell receptor beta chains in this list originate from one sample, sequenced in a study of PD-1 blockade in classical Hodgkin lymphoma. Produced via immunoSEQ multiplex PCR; TCRdb's table is partial and in-frame only. Among tens of thousands of clones, about 91% were seen once, and the ten largest hold around 12%. Every one of the patients relapsed after autologous stem cell transplantation (brentuximab vedotin exposure was variable). Source: peripheral blood mononuclear cells (PBMCs), taken at baseline. Receptors originate from a human donor with classical Hodgkin lymphoma.

Sample share makes this clone medium-sized. The chain employs TRBV7-7 and TRBJ2-1; D might be TRBD1 or TRBD2, each matching 6 bases. The V and J ends lost 4 bases and 6 bases respectively, with 16 bases between them. From germline, CDR1 is SSHAT and CDR2 FNYEAQ (reference sequence). The CDR3 contains 15 residues. CDR3 loop: CASSSGDIASNEQFF. Here the CDR3 DNA reads TGTGCCAGCAGCTCGGGGGACATAGCTAGCAATGAGCAGTTCTTC.

The rearrangement joins TRBV28 to TRBJ1-1; D is uncertain. The CDR3 length is 12 residues. V dropped 5 bases and J dropped 0 bases, with 4 bases sitting between them. From germline, CDR1 is MDHEN and CDR2 SYDVKM. CDR3 bases: TGTGCCAGCAGTCCCCTGAACACTGAAGCTTTCTTT. Its translation: CASSPLNTEAFF. Complete variable domain (other parts from reference TRBV28 and TRBJ1-1): DVKVTQSSRYLVKRTGEKVFLECVQDMDHENMFWYRQDPGLGLRLIYFSYDVKMKEKGDIPEGYSVSREKKERFSLILESASTNQTSMYLCASSPLNTEAFFGQGTRLTVV.

The rearrangement links TRBV7-8 to TRBJ2-2, with 7 bases matching TRBD2. V shed 3 bases, J shed 1 base, and the junction held 5 bases outside the gene matches. CDR1 is SGHVS and CDR2 is FQNEAQ in the germline V gene. This CDR3 has 16 amino acids. CDR3 bases: TGTGCCAGCAGCTTCCTTGGCGGGGGGAACACCGGGGAGCTGTTTTTT. This sequence encodes CASSFLGGGNTGELFF. Based on the CDR3 plus reference TRBV7-8 and TRBJ2-2, the full variable domain is GAGVSQSPRYKVAKRGQDVALRCDPISGHVSLFWYQQALGQGPEFLTYFQNEAQLDKSGLPSDRFFAERPEGSVSTLKIQRTQQEDSAVYLCASSFLGGGNTGELFFGEGSRLTVL.

V is TRBV18 and J is TRBJ1-2, with 7 bases identical to TRBD1. V was pared by 4 bases and J by 7 bases, with 9 bases of the junction left unmatched. The CDR3 covers 14 residues. Germline CDR1 reads KGHSH; CDR2 reads LQKENI. In DNA, the CDR3 is TGTGCCAGCTCACAGGGACAGACACTCCTTGGCTACACCTTC. Protein product: CASSQGQTLLGYTF.

The chain couples TRBV18 to TRBJ2-7; D is unresolved. V lost 5 bases to trimming and J lost 2 bases, with 7 bases between them. Germline CDR1 is KGHSH and CDR2 is LQKENI. The CDR3 runs to 12 residues. The CDR3 protein is CASSRTAYEQYF. DNA for the CDR3: TGTGCCAGCTCAAGGACCGCCTACGAGCAGTACTTC.

This clone was detected many times. This chain links TRBV27 with TRBJ2-5; possibly TRBD2 for D (5 bases). The germline V and J ends were trimmed by 6 bases and 7 bases, with 24 bases remaining between them. Germline-derived CDR1 and CDR2 are MNHEY and SMNVEV (reference sequence). The CDR3 is 16 residues long. Here the CDR3 reads CASRRAPLSHVGTQYF. The DNA for the CDR3 is TGTGCCAGCAGGCGGGCTCCGCTTTCCCATGTGGGGACCCAGTACTTC.

This sequence joins TRBV7-8 and TRBJ1-1; D is ambiguous. Germline V gene data show CDR1 as SGHVS and CDR2 as FQNEAQ. Trimming cost V 7 bases and J 1 base, with 10 bases left between them. The CDR3 covers 13 residues. The CDR3: CASMRASNTEAFF. CDR3 in DNA: TGTGCCAGCATGCGTGCCTCGAACACTGAAGCTTTCTTT.

V usage is TRBV10-3 and J usage is TRBJ2-3; 8 bases are a match to TRBD2. The CDR3 is made up of 18 amino acids. Germline V gives CDR1 ENHRY, CDR2 SYGVKD. Losses at the gene ends were 6 bases for V and 0 bases for J; bases not matched to a gene: 14. The chain's CDR3 is CAIRSYGGGQTSTDTQYF. For the CDR3, the DNA is TGTGCCATCAGGTCTTATGGCGGGGGGCAAACTAGCACAGATACGCAGTATTTT.